What follows is one T cell receptor beta chain and its context. The antigen remains undetermined. Germline V CDR1 and CDR2: LGHNA, YNFKEQ. The CDR3 covers 18 residues. V gave up 0 bases and J gave up 0 bases, with 15 bases separating them. The data originate from a study of T cells after yellow fever vaccination. Study findings and constraints: Abundant clonotypes (contaminants from the bulk population) could be present in FACS-sorted repertoires.

TCR cDNA, made by 5'RACE template switching, carried an added universal primer site and UMIs. TCRdb reprocessed the 5' RACE reads with MiXCR, giving one entry per CDR3 protein. The table lists 450,000 to 650,000 distinct CDR3 sequences, 13% of them singletons. The specimen was PBMCs, collected on the day of the yellow fever booster vaccination. The rearrangement uses TRBV4-2 and TRBJ2-1; tentative D call: TRBD2 (5 bases). The TCR was taken from a young man who received the YFV17D yellow fever vaccine. The DNA of the CDR3 is TGTGCCAGCAGCCAAGATGGCCAGCGGCGAAGCTCCTACAATGAGCAGTTCTTC. Amino acid sequence: CASSQDGQRRSSYNEQFF.